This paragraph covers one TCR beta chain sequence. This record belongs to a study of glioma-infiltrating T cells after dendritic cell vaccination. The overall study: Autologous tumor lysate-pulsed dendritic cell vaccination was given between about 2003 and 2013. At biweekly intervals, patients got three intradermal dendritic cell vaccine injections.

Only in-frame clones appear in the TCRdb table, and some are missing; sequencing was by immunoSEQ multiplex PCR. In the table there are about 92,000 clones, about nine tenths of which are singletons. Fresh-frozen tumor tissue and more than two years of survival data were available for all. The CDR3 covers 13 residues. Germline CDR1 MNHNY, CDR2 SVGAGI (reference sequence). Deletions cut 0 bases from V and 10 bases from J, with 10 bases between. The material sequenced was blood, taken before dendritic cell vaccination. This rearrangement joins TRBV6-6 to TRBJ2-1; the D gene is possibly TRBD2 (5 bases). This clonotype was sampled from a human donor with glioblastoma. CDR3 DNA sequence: TGTGCCAGCAGTTACTCGCAGACGGGGGAGCAGTTCTTC. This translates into CASSYSQTGEQFF.